These 32 T cell receptor beta chains were all obtained from the same sample, sequenced in a study of OX40 agonist ivuxolimab in advanced cancers. The library relied on the immunoSEQ multiplex PCR assay. This immuneACCESS table, as held by TCRdb, lists in-frame sequences with V and J called but not all clones. Of the missing ones, under half trace to an unresolved V gene in checked studies; the others have no known cause. The sample data list 55,000 to 70,000 clones, and 85% to 90% of these were observed just once. Roughly 1.3% of the sample lies in the top ten. Sequencing was performed on CD4+ or CD8+ T cells sorted from blood, taken in a trial of the OX40 agonist ivuxolimab. The receptor source for this set is an adult with an advanced solid tumor such as melanoma, head and neck, liver or kidney cancer.

The CDR3 sequence is CASSTKTGSDYGYTF. DNA for the CDR3: TGTGCCAGCAGTACCAAGACAGGTTCGGACTATGGCTACACCTTC. The rearrangement joins TRBV28 to TRBJ1-2; perhaps TRBD1 as D (6 bases). V lost 5 bases, J lost 3 bases, and 16 bases lay in between. CDR3 length: 15 amino acids. Germline V gene data show CDR1 as MDHEN and CDR2 as SYDVKM.

The chain has TRBV18 and TRBJ2-5, with TRBD1 matching 8 bases. The J segment lost 4 bases and the V segment lost 6 bases, leaving 10 bases of the junction unmatched. Looked up from germline, CDR1 is KGHSH and CDR2 is LQKENI. This CDR3 comprises 15 residues. CDR3 region: CASSRAGQGAETQYF. The CDR3 coding sequence is TGTGCCAGCTCGAGGGCTGGACAGGGTGCAGAGACCCAGTACTTC.

This clone has just a few counts. The chain uses TRBV5-5 and TRBJ1-5; TRBD1 matches 7 bases. With 0 bases clipped from V and 7 bases from J, the junction kept 4 bases outside the gene matches. The V gene's germline CDR1 is SGHKS and CDR2 YYEKEE (reference sequence). The CDR3 is 14 amino acids. CDR3 in amino acids: CASSLEGASQPQHF. DNA for the CDR3: TGTGCCAGCAGCTTGGAGGGGGCCAGCCAGCCCCAGCATTTT.

This chain uses TRBV19 with TRBJ2-3, with TRBD1 matching 8 bases. Germline V gene lookup returns CDR1 LNHDA and CDR2 SQIVND (reference sequence). V dropped 7 bases and J dropped 0; count of bases not matched to a gene: 3. The CDR3 has 14 amino acids. CDR3 sequence: CASTDRGSTDTQYF. In DNA, the CDR3 is TGTGCCAGTACCGACAGGGGAAGCACAGATACGCAGTATTTT.

This clone has only one observation. The rearrangement joins TRBV7-3 to TRBJ2-2; D could derive from TRBD1 or TRBD2 (5 bases each). CDR3 size: 15 residues. The ends were cut back, 0 bases at V and 5 bases at J, with 10 bases in the middle. The germline V gene has CDR1 SGHTA and CDR2 FQGTGA. Here the CDR3 reads CASSLTGPTTGELFF. For the CDR3, the DNA is TGTGCCAGCAGCTTAACGGGACCAACAACCGGGGAGCTGTTTTTT.

The rearrangement uses TRBV7-9 and TRBJ1-2; the match to TRBD1 covers 7 bases. The CDR3 totals 14 residues. With V trimmed by 4 bases and J by 2 bases, 4 bases remained unmatched. Germline-derived CDR1 and CDR2 are SEHNR and FQNEAQ (reference sequence). The CDR3 nucleotides read TGTGCCAGCAGCTGGGAGGGGGCCAACTATGGCTACACCTTC. The encoded protein is CASSWEGANYGYTF.

V is TRBV9 and J is TRBJ1-6, with D unclear. Trimming stripped 4 bases from V and 9 bases from J, with 17 bases between. The CDR3 has 15 amino acids. Germline V gene data show CDR1 as SGDLS and CDR2 as YYNGEE. The chain's CDR3 is CASSSQSGYSSPLHF. CDR3 nucleotide sequence: TGTGCCAGCAGCTCCCAGAGTGGGTACAGTTCACCCCTCCACTTT. Full variable domain (rest looked up from reference TRBV9 and TRBJ1-6): DSGVTQTPKHLITATGQRVTLRCSPRSGDLSVYWYQQSLDQGLQFLIQYYNGEERAKGNILERFSAQQFPDLHSELNLSSLELGDSALYFCASSSQSGYSSPLHFGNGTRLTVT.

The gene calls are TRBV27 and TRBJ1-6; TRBD1 might be the D (5 bases). Germline loops: CDR1 MNHEY, CDR2 SMNVEV (reference sequence). Trimming cost V 4 bases and J 10 bases, with 20 bases left between them. The length of the CDR3 is 16 residues. The CDR3 region has the DNA TGTGCCAGCAGTTCGGAGGGACGGGGTTTCAGGTCACCCCTCCACTTT. Protein sequence: CASSSEGRGFRSPLHF.

The chain combines TRBV19 with TRBJ1-1; D call uncertain. The germline CDR1 and CDR2 sequences are LNHDA and SQIVND (reference sequence). V was trimmed by 5 bases and J by 0 bases, leaving 7 bases between them. CDR3 length: 13 residues. This CDR3 reads CASSSQMNTEAFF. The CDR3, as DNA: TGTGCCAGTAGTTCTCAGATGAACACTGAAGCTTTCTTT.

V usage is TRBV11-3 and J usage is TRBJ2-3; perhaps D is TRBD1 or TRBD2 (5 bases each). The CDR3 has 16 amino acids. Looked up from germline, CDR1 is SGHNT and CDR2 is YENEEA. Trimming stripped 1 base from V and 0 bases from J, with 11 bases between. The CDR3 coding sequence is TGTGCCAGCAGCTTAGGTGGGGACCTAAGCACAGATACGCAGTATTTT. Amino acids: CASSLGGDLSTDTQYF. Full variable domain (missing parts from reference TRBV11-3 and TRBJ2-3): EAGVVQSPRYKIIEKKQPVAFWCNPISGHNTLYWYLQNLGQGPELLIRYENEEAVDDSQLPKDRFSAERLKGVDSTLKIQPAELGDSAVYLCASSLGGDLSTDTQYFGPGTRLTVL.

The chain combines TRBV18 with TRBJ2-2; 10 nucleotides line up with TRBD1. The CDR3 is 16 amino acids. Germline V CDR1 and CDR2: KGHSH, LQKENI. After removal of 2 bases from V and 3 bases from J, the junction contained 3 bases not matched to a gene. Here the CDR3 DNA reads TGTGCCAGCTCACCAAGACAGGGGGCCCACACCGGGGAGCTGTTTTTT. Protein product: CASSPRQGAHTGELFF.

V is TRBV28 and J is TRBJ1-6; 7 bases map to TRBD1. CDR1 and CDR2 (germline): MDHEN, SYDVKM. The CDR3 covers 15 residues. Trimming at V came to 6 bases and at J to 4 bases, leaving 6 bases not matched to a gene. The CDR3 nucleotides read TGTGCCAGCAGGCGCCCGGGACAGTATAATTCACCCCTCCACTTT. Translating gives CASRRPGQYNSPLHF.

This chain joins TRBV4-1 and TRBJ1-5; D is uncertain. The germline CDR1 and CDR2 sequences are MGHRA and YSYEKL. V was clipped by 4 bases and J by 0 bases, with 25 bases between them. CDR3 length: 20 residues. The CDR3 nucleotides are TGCGCCAGCAGCCCCTCCCGTGGGCAGGCCGATGGTCGTAGCAATCAGCCCCAGCATTTT. Its translation: CASSPSRGQADGRSNQPQHF.

This clone was observed a single time. V usage is TRBV6-1 and J usage is TRBJ1-2, with D possibly matching TRBD1 (5 bases). The germline gives CDR1 MNHNS, CDR2 SASEGT. This CDR3 is built from 13 residues. Trimming removed 0 bases at V and 5 bases at J, with 7 bases between. This CDR3 is CASSEATAYGYTF. In DNA, the CDR3 is TGTGCCAGCAGTGAAGCGACAGCATATGGCTACACCTTC.

The rearrangement uses TRBV2 and TRBJ2-7; the match to TRBD1 covers 9 bases. V was clipped by 5 bases and J by 3 bases; unmatched bases: 5. Germline CDR1 reads SNHLY; CDR2 reads FYNNEI. This CDR3 is 14 amino acids long. CDR3 DNA: TGTGCCAGCAGTAAACAGGGGGCCCTCTACGAGCAGTACTTC. Amino acid sequence: CASSKQGALYEQYF.

The chain carries TRBV9 and TRBJ1-2; 7 nucleotides agree with TRBD1. The CDR3 length is 12 residues. V was clipped by 1 base and J by 7 bases; unmatched bases: 1. The germline V gene encodes CDR1 SGDLS and CDR2 YYNGEE. Here the CDR3 reads CASSVNRGGYTF. Here the CDR3 DNA reads TGTGCCAGCAGCGTAAACAGGGGTGGCTACACCTTC.

The chain links TRBV6-1 to TRBJ1-2; 8 bases agree with TRBD1. CDR3 length equals 14 residues. The germline V gene has CDR1 MNHNS and CDR2 SASEGT. Unmatched junction bases numbered 7, after V lost 6 bases and J lost 4 bases. The CDR3 DNA reads as TGTGCCAGCAGGAAACAGGGGGTTAGCTATGGCTACACCTTC. The encoded protein is CASRKQGVSYGYTF.

The chain couples TRBV7-9 to TRBJ1-1, with a possible D match to TRBD1 (6 bases). V was cut by 4 bases and J by 3 bases, with 15 bases left in between. The CDR3 sequence is 15 residues long. Germline loops: CDR1 SEHNR, CDR2 FQNEAQ (reference sequence). The CDR3 sequence is CASSSITGLDTEAFF. The CDR3 DNA sequence: TGTGCCAGCAGCTCAATAACAGGGTTGGACACTGAAGCTTTCTTT.

This chain connects TRBV5-4 to TRBJ2-2; D is ambiguous. Per germline, CDR1 SGHNT and CDR2 YYREEE (reference sequence). V was cut by 0 bases and J by 4 bases, with 7 bases left in between. The CDR3 extends over 14 amino acids. In DNA form, the CDR3 reads TGTGCCAGCAGCTTGGCAGGAACCACCGGGGAGCTGTTTTTT. Its protein is CASSLAGTTGELFF.

J is TRBJ2-3 and V is TRBV10-3; 10 nucleotides match TRBD2. Per germline, CDR1 ENHRY and CDR2 SYGVKD. V trimming: 5 bases; J trimming: 1 base; junction bases outside the gene matches: 6. The CDR3 loop spans 16 amino acids. The CDR3 bases are TGTGCCATCAGTTCGACCGGGACTAGCGGCACAGATACGCAGTATTTT. Its translation is CAISSTGTSGTDTQYF.

This chain connects TRBV5-6 to TRBJ1-2; 9 bases agree with TRBD1. With V trimmed by 3 bases and J by 8 bases, 5 bases remained unmatched. Germline CDR1 reads SGHDT; CDR2 reads YYEEEE. This CDR3 contains 13 residues. CDR3 sequence reads: CASSSDRGRGYTF. CDR3 in DNA: TGTGCCAGCAGCTCGGACAGGGGTCGGGGCTACACCTTC.

The count of this clone is one. The V gene is TRBV5-1, the J gene TRBJ1-2; the D is unclear. Deletions cut 0 bases from V and 2 bases from J, with 8 bases between. Germline loops: CDR1 SGHRS, CDR2 YFSETQ. CDR3 length: 14 amino acids. The CDR3 DNA reads as TGCGCCAGCAGCTTGGGTTCCACGAACTATGGCTACACCTTC. Translating it yields CASSLGSTNYGYTF.

The chain employs TRBV27 and TRBJ1-4, with D possibly TRBD1 on 6 matching bases. Trimming cost V 6 bases and J 1 base, with 18 bases left between them. Germline assignment: CDR1 MNHEY and CDR2 SMNVEV (reference sequence). The CDR3 has 17 residues. The DNA of the CDR3 is TGTGCCAGCAGCCCATACTTCATGACAGGAACTAATGAAAAACTGTTTTTT. Amino acids: CASSPYFMTGTNEKLFF. Complete variable domain (other parts from reference TRBV27 and TRBJ1-4): EAQVTQNPRYLITVTGKKLTVTCSQNMNHEYMSWYRQDPGLGLRQIYYSMNVEVTDKGDVPEGYKVSRKEKRNFPLILESPSPNQTSLYFCASSPYFMTGTNEKLFFGSGTQLSVL.

V gene TRBV18 combines with J gene TRBJ1-6; D ambiguous. The CDR3 loop spans 13 amino acids. The V gene lost 3 bases and the J gene lost 8 bases, with 8 bases spanning the gap. Germline lookup yields CDR1 KGHSH and CDR2 LQKENI. The CDR3 loop is CASSPGSYSPLHF. The CDR3, as DNA: TGTGCCAGCTCACCGGGTAGTTATTCACCCCTCCACTTT. Drawing the rest from reference TRBV18 and TRBJ1-6, the complete variable domain is NAGVMQNPRHLVRRRGQEARLRCSPMKGHSHVYWYRQLPEEGLKFMVYLQKENIIDESGMPKERFSAEFPKEGPSILRIQQVVRGDSAAYFCASSPGSYSPLHFGNGTRLTVT.

The chain carries TRBV11-3 and TRBJ1-6, with D perhaps TRBD1 (5 bases). This CDR3 has 15 residues. V was clipped by 1 base and J by 11 bases, with 15 bases between them. Germline CDR1 is SGHNT and CDR2 is YENEEA. The CDR3 protein is CASSLGSRGGTPLHF. The DNA for the CDR3 is TGTGCCAGCAGCTTAGGCTCGAGGGGCGGAACACCCCTCCACTTT. The full variable domain, in which reference TRBV11-3 and TRBJ1-6 provide the parts outside the CDR3, is EAGVVQSPRYKIIEKKQPVAFWCNPISGHNTLYWYLQNLGQGPELLIRYENEEAVDDSQLPKDRFSAERLKGVDSTLKIQPAELGDSAVYLCASSLGSRGGTPLHFGNGTRLTVT.

The V gene is TRBV6-1, the J gene TRBJ1-4; D is perhaps TRBD1 (5 bases). Germline assignment: CDR1 MNHNS and CDR2 SASEGT. V lost 1 base and J 3 bases, leaving 9 bases between the germline ends. This CDR3 has 15 amino acids. The CDR3 sequence: CASSEGWGANEKLFF. CDR3 nucleotides: TGTGCCAGCAGTGAAGGTTGGGGGGCTAATGAAAAACTGTTTTTT.

This CDR3 reads CASSSIQGRRAQHF. For the CDR3, the DNA is TGTGCCAGCAGCTCGATACAGGGGAGAAGGGCCCAGCATTTT. The gene calls are TRBV7-2 and TRBJ1-5; 7 nucleotides match TRBD1. The germline CDR1 and CDR2 sequences are SGHTA and FQGNSA. The length of the CDR3 is 14 residues. V was pared by 4 bases and J by 11 bases, with 11 bases of the junction left unmatched.

This chain uses TRBV7-2 with TRBJ1-6, with 8 bases fitting TRBD1. The J segment lost 8 bases and the V segment lost 4 bases, leaving 10 bases of the junction unmatched. The length of the CDR3 is 16 residues. The V gene's germline CDR1 is SGHTA and CDR2 FQGNSA. Here the CDR3 DNA reads TGTGCCAGCAGCTACCCAGGACAGGGCGTAGATTCACCCCTCCACTTT. Amino acids: CASSYPGQGVDSPLHF.

The chain has TRBV6-1 and TRBJ2-3, with TRBD2 matching 9 bases. Germline-derived CDR1 and CDR2 are MNHNS and SASEGT. CDR3 size: 15 residues. V shed 2 bases, J shed 2 bases, and the junction held 2 bases outside the gene matches. In nucleotides, the CDR3 is TGTGCCAGCAGTGAACCGGGACTAGCCACAGATACGCAGTATTTT. This codes for CASSEPGLATDTQYF.

This clone was seen only once. V gene TRBV2 combines with J gene TRBJ1-2; 7 nucleotides agree with TRBD1. CDR1 is SNHLY and CDR2 is FYNNEI in the germline V gene. V trimming: 5 bases; J trimming: 0 bases; junction bases outside the gene matches: 6. The CDR3 is 15 residues long. The CDR3 is CASSPDRAANYGYTF. Written as DNA, the CDR3 is TGTGCCAGCAGTCCTGACAGGGCAGCTAACTATGGCTACACCTTC.

This clone was seen a single time. The chain combines TRBV4-1 with TRBJ1-2; D is uncertain. In germline, CDR1 is MGHRA, CDR2 YSYEKL. Deletions cut 0 bases from V and 9 bases from J, with 8 bases between. The CDR3 consists of 12 residues. The CDR3 region has the DNA TGCGCCAGCAGCCAAGATCGGCAGAGCTACACCTTC. Protein product: CASSQDRQSYTF.

The genes are TRBV5-1 and TRBJ2-3; no firm D call. The V end lost 0 bases, the J end lost 2 bases, and 10 bases lay between the germline ends. Germline V CDR1 and CDR2: SGHRS, YFSETQ. There are 15 residues in the CDR3. The CDR3 loop is CASSLVERLTDTQYF. The CDR3 region has the DNA TGCGCCAGCAGCTTGGTGGAGCGACTCACAGATACGCAGTATTTT. The entire variable domain, with the rest obtained from reference TRBV5-1 and TRBJ2-3, is as follows: KAGVTQTPRYLIKTRGQQVTLSCSPISGHRSVSWYQQTPGQGLQFLFEYFSETQRNKGNFPGRFSGRQFSNSRSEMNVSTLELGDSALYLCASSLVERLTDTQYFGPGTRLTVL.